This T cell receptor beta chain was documented in a study of blood T cell repertoires in COVID-19. The repertoire was sequenced with immunoSEQ multiplex PCR; TCRdb's copy has only in-frame clones and lacks some. Of hundreds of thousands of clones listed, just over 85% are singletons. The CDR3 consists of 14 residues. Looked up from germline, CDR1 is SGHRS and CDR2 is YFSETQ. V lost 7 bases and J lost 4; bases outside the gene matches: 7. This clone was counted between two and nine times. The sequence was collected from a man between 18 and 35 years old who had recovered from COVID-19. Sequencing used PBMCs or T cells enriched from blood (not recorded which). The V gene is TRBV5-1, the J gene TRBJ1-2, with 10 bases matching TRBD1. The DNA of the CDR3 is TGCGCCAGCGGAGACCGGGACAGGGGCTATGGCTACACCTTC. This sequence encodes CASGDRDRGYGYTF.